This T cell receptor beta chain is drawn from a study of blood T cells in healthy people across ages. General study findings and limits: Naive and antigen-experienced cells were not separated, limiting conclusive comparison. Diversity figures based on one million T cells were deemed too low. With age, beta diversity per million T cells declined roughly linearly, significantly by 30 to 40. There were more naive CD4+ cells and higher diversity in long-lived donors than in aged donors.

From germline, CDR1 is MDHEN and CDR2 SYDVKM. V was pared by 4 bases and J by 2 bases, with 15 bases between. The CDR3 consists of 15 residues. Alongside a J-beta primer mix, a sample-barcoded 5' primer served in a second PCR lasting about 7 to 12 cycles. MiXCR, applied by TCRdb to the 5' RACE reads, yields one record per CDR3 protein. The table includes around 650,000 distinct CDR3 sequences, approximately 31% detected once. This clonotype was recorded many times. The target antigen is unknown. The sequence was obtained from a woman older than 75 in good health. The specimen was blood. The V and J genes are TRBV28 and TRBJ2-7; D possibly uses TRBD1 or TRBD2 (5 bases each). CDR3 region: CASSSPGTSTYEQYF. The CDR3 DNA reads TGTGCCAGCAGTTCCCCCGGGACGTCGACCTACGAGCAGTACTTC. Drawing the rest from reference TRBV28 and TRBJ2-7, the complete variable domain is DVKVTQSSRYLVKRTGEKVFLECVQDMDHENMFWYRQDPGLGLRLIYFSYDVKMKEKGDIPEGYSVSREKKERFSLILESASTNQTSMYLCASSSPGTSTYEQYFGPGTRLTVT.